This T cell receptor (beta chain) was identified during a study of beta chain features in type 1 diabetes. The overall study: The number of sorted cells examined across all samples was around 110 million. Findings and limits, study-wide: There was a moderate but significant shortening of TCRB CDR3s in all four CD4+ subsets of Type 1 diabetes patients.

V shed 3 bases and J shed 2 bases, with 11 bases lying between them. CDR1 SGHAT and CDR2 FQNNGV come from the germline V gene. This CDR3 has 15 residues. Every bit of the isolated RNA underwent reverse transcription, so sequencing read expressed TCRB transcripts. Sequencing used immunoSEQ multiplex PCR; TCRdb keeps in-frame clones, though not all of them. This table has 300,000 to 450,000 clones, about 20% appearing once. In regard to this clone: What it binds is unknown.

The TCR was taken from a woman aged 18-29 years in good health. The sample consisted of naive CD4+ T cells from blood. J is TRBJ2-1 and V is TRBV11-2; no clear D gene. The CDR3: CASSFISRTYNEQFF. The CDR3 region has the DNA TGTGCCAGCAGCTTTATTAGTAGAACCTACAATGAGCAGTTCTTC. The full variable domain, in which reference TRBV11-2 and TRBJ2-1 provide the parts outside the CDR3, is EAGVAQSPRYKIIEKRQSVAFWCNPISGHATLYWYQQILGQGPKLLIQFQNNGVVDDSQLPKDRFSAERLKGVDSTLKIQPAKLEDSAVYLCASSFISRTYNEQFFGPGTRLTVL.